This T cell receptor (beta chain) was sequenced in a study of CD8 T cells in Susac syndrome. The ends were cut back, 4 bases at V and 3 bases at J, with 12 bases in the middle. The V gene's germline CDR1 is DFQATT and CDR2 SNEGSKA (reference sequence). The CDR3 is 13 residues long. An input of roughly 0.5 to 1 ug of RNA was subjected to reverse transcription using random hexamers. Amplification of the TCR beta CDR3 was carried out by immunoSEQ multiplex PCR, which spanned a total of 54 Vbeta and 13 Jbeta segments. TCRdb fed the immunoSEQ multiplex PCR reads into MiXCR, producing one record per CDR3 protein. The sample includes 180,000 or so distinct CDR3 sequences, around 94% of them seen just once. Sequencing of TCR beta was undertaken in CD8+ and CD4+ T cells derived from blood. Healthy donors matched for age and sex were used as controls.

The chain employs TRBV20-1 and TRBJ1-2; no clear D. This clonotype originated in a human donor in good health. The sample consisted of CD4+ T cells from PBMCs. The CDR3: CSANPNTDYGYTF. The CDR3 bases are TGCAGTGCTAACCCGAACACCGACTATGGCTACACCTTC.